One sample yielded the 11 T cell receptor beta chains listed below, sequenced in a study of Graves' ophthalmopathy and Graves' hyperthyroidism. TCR beta CDR3 amplification used RNA transcripts. An opening RT-PCR round employed HTBI primers and preceded a second-round multiplex PCR. TCRdb reprocessed the multiplex PCR reads via MiXCR and lists one record per CDR3 protein. The repertoire consists of 40,000 or so distinct CDR3 sequences, with roughly 50% occurring once and the leading ten covering roughly 24%. Material for sequencing was peripheral blood. All receptors come from an adult woman with stable Graves' hyperthyroidism.

This clonotype was observed at least ten times. J is TRBJ1-1 and V is TRBV6-2 or TRBV6-3; maybe TRBD1 (5 bases). V lost 5 bases to trimming and J lost 8 bases, with 12 bases between them. The CDR3 spans 12 residues. Per the germline V gene, CDR1 is MNHEY and CDR2 is SVGEGT. CDR3 region: CASSIQESEAFF. The CDR3 DNA follows: TGTGCCAGCAGTATACAGGAGTCGGAAGCTTTCTTT.

Concerning this clonotype itself: The conserved closing phenylalanine or tryptophan is absent in this CDR3, likely reflecting a read error. The rearrangement links TRBV19 to TRBJ1-1, with TRBD1 as a possible D gene (5 bases). V gave up 9 bases and J gave up 1 base, with 21 bases separating them. The CDR3 is 16 residues long. The germline CDR1 and CDR2 sequences are LNHDA and SQIVND (reference sequence). Here the CDR3 reads CASRPGTSAENTEAFS. CDR3 sequence (DNA): TGTGCCAGCAGGCCCGGGACGTCGGCCGAGAACACTGAAGCTTTCTCT.

Only one count was recorded for this clonotype. The chain joins TRBV5-4 to TRBJ1-2; D is possibly TRBD1 (5 bases). This CDR3 has 12 amino acids. Germline lookup yields CDR1 SGHNT and CDR2 YYREEE (reference sequence). V shed 0 bases and J shed 8 bases, with 8 bases lying between them. The CDR3 reads CASSLAGEGYTF. In nucleotides, the CDR3 is TGTGCCAGCAGCTTGGCGGGGGAGGGCTACACCTTC.

J is TRBJ1-3 and V is TRBV20-1; 7 nucleotides align to TRBD1. CDR1 is DFQATT and CDR2 is SNEGSKA in the germline V gene (reference sequence). The CDR3 length is 14 residues. After removal of 3 bases from V and 0 bases from J, the junction contained 2 bases not matched to a gene. As DNA, the CDR3 is TGCAGTGCTAGGGGACAGATCTCTGGAAACACCATATATTTT. Translating gives CSARGQISGNTIYF.

The chain links TRBV9 to TRBJ1-2; TRBD1 might be the D (5 bases). Germline CDR1 is SGDLS and CDR2 is YYNGEE. CDR3 length: 13 amino acids. V was pared by 0 bases and J by 12 bases, with 15 bases between. The CDR3 DNA sequence: TGTGCCAGCAGCGTAGTCGGGGGATCTGGAAACACCTTC. Translating it yields CASSVVGGSGNTF.

This clonotype was detected ten times or more. V is TRBV7-3 and J is TRBJ2-2; D ambiguous. Germline CDR1 reads SGHTA; CDR2 reads FQGTGA. The CDR3 totals 12 residues. V dropped 3 bases and J dropped 9 bases, with 8 bases sitting between them. Written as DNA, the CDR3 is TGTGCCAGCAGCTTTGACCACCGGGAGCTGTTTTTT. Its translation: CASSFDHRELFF.

This clonotype was seen once. The chain is built from TRBV13 and TRBJ1-1, with TRBD1 identical over 12 bases. CDR1 and CDR2 (germline): PRHDT, FYEKMQ (reference sequence). V gave up 2 bases and J gave up 4 bases; unmatched junction bases: 11. This CDR3 region has 18 residues. This chain's CDR3 is CASSLLGQGARWVTEAFF. For the CDR3, the DNA is TGTGCCAGCAGCTTATTGGGACAGGGGGCGCGGTGGGTCACTGAAGCTTTCTTT.

This clonotype was recorded at least ten times. This rearrangement joins TRBV18 to TRBJ1-1; D is undetermined. Germline values: CDR1 KGHSH, CDR2 LQKENI. V lost 3 bases to trimming and J lost 0 bases, with 8 bases between them. CDR3 length: 14 residues. Written as DNA, the CDR3 is TGTGCCAGCTCACCCTCGGGTCTGAACACTGAAGCTTTCTTT. Translating it yields CASSPSGLNTEAFF.

The rearrangement links TRBV29-1 to TRBJ2-3; the match to TRBD1 covers 10 bases. CDR1 is SQVTM, CDR2 ANQGSEA, per germline. Losses at the gene ends were 7 bases for V and 3 bases for J; bases not matched to a gene: 10. This CDR3 has 15 amino acids. The DNA of the CDR3 is TGCAGCGACGGGGGACAGGGGTATTGGACAGATACGCAGTATTTT. Its translation is CSDGGQGYWTDTQYF.

This clonotype is a singleton in its sample. The chain carries TRBV7-3 and TRBJ1-2, with D perhaps TRBD1 (6 bases). CDR3 length equals 13 residues. With 4 bases removed from V and 8 bases from J, the gap between germline ends came to 14 bases. Germline V gene data show CDR1 as SGHTA and CDR2 as FQGTGA. The CDR3 loop is CASSSRMGGGYTF. CDR3 nucleotides: TGTGCCAGCAGCTCAAGGATGGGGGGCGGCTACACCTTC.

This clonotype was seen many times. The rearrangement links TRBV3-1 to TRBJ2-1; no reliable D call. The germline V and J ends were trimmed by 1 base and 6 bases, with 7 bases remaining between them. This CDR3 has 13 residues. CDR1 is LGHDT and CDR2 is YNNKEL in the germline V gene (reference sequence). In DNA, the CDR3 is TGTGCCAGCAGCCAAGGGGCACTCAATGAGCAGTTCTTC. Its protein is CASSQGALNEQFF.